One sample yielded the 26 T cell receptor beta chains listed below, sequenced in a study of T cell responses to AZD1222 COVID-19 vaccine. Clones were read by immunoSEQ multiplex PCR, and TCRdb kept only the in-frame ones, dropping some. The data contain 90,000 to 120,000 clones, around nine tenths of them singletons. The sequenced sample was peripheral blood, obtained on day 0 of AZD1222 vaccination. These receptor sequences come from an adult in good health.

The genes are TRBV19 and TRBJ1-1, with D hard to call. Germline V lookup: CDR1 LNHDA, CDR2 SQIVND (reference sequence). V lost 4 bases, J lost 2 bases, and 5 bases lay in between. CDR3 length: 12 residues. This CDR3 reads CASSTVNTEAFF. The CDR3 region has the DNA TGTGCCAGTAGTACAGTCAACACTGAAGCTTTCTTT.

The chain couples TRBV30 to TRBJ1-1; maybe TRBD1 (5 bases). CDR3 length equals 13 residues. V was cut by 4 bases and J by 4 bases, with 13 bases left in between. Looked up from germline, CDR1 is GTSNPN and CDR2 is SVGIG (reference sequence). Here the CDR3 DNA reads TGTGCCTGGAACCCGGGAGGGACCACTGAAGCTTTCTTT. It is translated as CAWNPGGTTEAFF.

This chain connects TRBV30 to TRBJ2-7; D ambiguous. Germline V gene data show CDR1 as GTSNPN and CDR2 as SVGIG (reference sequence). The V and J ends lost 7 bases and 3 bases respectively, with 10 bases between them. The CDR3 sequence is 11 residues long. Here the CDR3 reads CASGPNYEQYF. Written as DNA, the CDR3 is TGTGCCTCTGGACCGAACTACGAGCAGTACTTC. Based on the CDR3 plus reference TRBV30 and TRBJ2-7, the full variable domain is SQTIHQWPATLVQPVGSPLSLECTVEGTSNPNLYWYRQAAGRGLQLLFYSVGIGQISSEVPQNLSASRPQDRQFILSSKKLLLSDSGFYLCASGPNYEQYFGPGTRLTVT.

The chain combines TRBV7-2 with TRBJ2-3; TRBD2 agrees at 7 bases. The CDR3 is made up of 17 amino acids. With V trimmed by 3 bases and J by 4 bases, 13 bases remained unmatched. CDR1 SGHTA and CDR2 FQGNSA come from the germline V gene. CDR3 in DNA: TGTGCCAGCAGCTTCCTAGCCACCGTGCGGGGGTCAGATACGCAGTATTTT. Translating gives CASSFLATVRGSDTQYF.

This sequence joins TRBV7-8 and TRBJ1-6; the D gene is possibly TRBD1 (5 bases). CDR1 is SGHVS, CDR2 FQNEAQ, per germline. The CDR3 runs 18 residues. V lost 2 bases and J lost 5, with 19 bases in between. For the CDR3, the DNA is TGTGCCAGCAGCTTACGGTCCAGTTCGGGGGTTGATAATTCACCCCTCCACTTT. Translating it yields CASSLRSSSGVDNSPLHF.

The V gene is TRBV11-2, the J gene TRBJ2-7; D unresolved. Germline loops: CDR1 SGHAT, CDR2 FQNNGV. The CDR3 runs 13 residues. V was pared by 3 bases and J by 3 bases, with 9 bases between. The CDR3 sequence: CASSLRQIYEQYF. The CDR3 DNA is TGTGCCAGCAGCTTGAGGCAGATCTACGAGCAGTACTTC. The variable domain in full, completed from reference TRBV11-2 and TRBJ2-7, reads EAGVAQSPRYKIIEKRQSVAFWCNPISGHATLYWYQQILGQGPKLLIQFQNNGVVDDSQLPKDRFSAERLKGVDSTLKIQPAKLEDSAVYLCASSLRQIYEQYFGPGTRLTVT.

The chain carries TRBV2 and TRBJ2-2; TRBD2 might be the D (6 bases). V lost 6 bases to trimming and J lost 7 bases, with 24 bases between them. The length of the CDR3 is 17 residues. From germline, CDR1 is SNHLY and CDR2 FYNNEI. For the CDR3, the DNA is TGTGCCAGCAGGACCCTCGTAGGGTTACGGGAGTACGGGGAGCTGTTTTTT. As protein: CASRTLVGLREYGELFF.

The rearrangement links TRBV9 to TRBJ2-5, with 9 bases matching TRBD2. Germline CDR1 SGDLS, CDR2 YYNGEE. CDR3 length equals 16 residues. Trimming cost V 0 bases and J 5 bases; bases outside gene matches: 8. The CDR3 is CASSVETRGGRETQYF. In DNA, the CDR3 is TGTGCCAGCAGCGTAGAGACGCGGGGGGGCCGGGAGACCCAGTACTTC.

This chain links TRBV12-3 or TRBV12-4 with TRBJ2-1; no reliable D call. The V end was cut by 3 bases, the J end by 7 bases, with 7 bases between. The CDR3 runs 12 residues. The CDR3 reads CASSFVGNEQFF. In DNA, the CDR3 is TGTGCCAGCAGTTTTGTGGGGAATGAGCAGTTCTTC.

This clone was observed a single time. The V call is TRBV2, the J call TRBJ1-4; D is ambiguous. V gave up 7 bases and J gave up 7 bases, with 7 bases separating them. CDR1 and CDR2 (germline): SNHLY, FYNNEI. The CDR3 extends over 11 amino acids. CDR3 bases: TGTGCCAGCACCGGAACTGAAAAACTGTTTTTT. Residues: CASTGTEKLFF.

The J gene is TRBJ2-7, the V gene TRBV18; D call uncertain. The CDR3 length is 15 residues. Germline V gene data show CDR1 as KGHSH and CDR2 as LQKENI. V gave up 0 bases and J gave up 0 bases, with 9 bases separating them. CDR3 nucleotide sequence: TGTGCCAGCTCACCACCGGCAGCTGCCTCCTACGAGCAGTACTTC. Translated: CASSPPAAASYEQYF.

The chain employs TRBV6-5 and TRBJ1-5; 10 bases agree with TRBD1. This CDR3 has 14 residues. V lost 7 bases and J lost 5; bases outside the gene matches: 5. Per the germline V gene, CDR1 is MNHEY and CDR2 is SVGAGI. The DNA of the CDR3 is TGTGCCAGCACTAGACAGGGGGCCTATCAGCCCCAGCATTTT. Its translation: CASTRQGAYQPQHF.

The CDR3 DNA reads TGTGCCAGCAGTTTTTCCCCTATGACGGGCTACACCTTC. Its translation: CASSFSPMTGYTF. The chain recombines TRBV7-8 with TRBJ1-2; D remains unclear. This CDR3 comprises 13 residues. In germline, CDR1 is SGHVS, CDR2 FQNEAQ. V was shortened by 6 bases and J by 8 bases, with 16 bases between the two germline ends.

The V and J genes are TRBV7-2 and TRBJ2-1; D might be TRBD2 (6 bases). Germline V lookup: CDR1 SGHTA, CDR2 FQGNSA. The CDR3 totals 13 residues. V lost 8 bases and J lost 9, with 17 bases in between. The CDR3 loop is CASRPAPGGEQFF. DNA for the CDR3: TGTGCCAGCCGACCCGCCCCCGGGGGTGAGCAGTTCTTC.

The genes are TRBV18 and TRBJ1-1, with D possibly being TRBD1 (6 bases). Trimming left V 3 bases short and J 1 base short, with 21 bases between. The CDR3 runs to 18 residues. CDR1 is KGHSH and CDR2 is LQKENI in the germline V gene. CDR3: CASSPRQAGGFGNTEAFF. The CDR3 nucleotides are TGTGCCAGCTCACCCCGACAGGCGGGTGGTTTTGGGAACACTGAAGCTTTCTTT.

The J gene is TRBJ1-2, the V gene TRBV9; D perhaps matches TRBD1 (5 bases). Trimming cost V 3 bases and J 2 bases, with 14 bases left between them. The CDR3 is 15 amino acids. CDR1 is SGDLS and CDR2 is YYNGEE in the germline V gene. CDR3 nucleotides: TGTGCCAGCAGCGCCCGCGGGGGGGGAAACTATGGCTACACCTTC. The encoded protein is CASSARGGGNYGYTF.

The J gene is TRBJ1-5, the V gene TRBV28; D might be TRBD1 (6 bases). This CDR3 is built from 17 residues. V lost 2 bases to trimming and J lost 2 bases, with 16 bases between them. Germline CDR1 MDHEN, CDR2 SYDVKM. This CDR3 is CASSLGPQGLGNQPQHF. The CDR3 DNA sequence: TGTGCCAGCAGTTTAGGACCTCAGGGGTTGGGCAATCAGCCCCAGCATTTT.

The rearrangement joins TRBV6-2 or TRBV6-3 to TRBJ1-5; D possibly corresponds to TRBD1 (5 bases). The CDR3 extends over 14 amino acids. From germline, CDR1 is MNHEY and CDR2 SVGEGT. V gave up 5 bases and J gave up 1 base, with 9 bases separating them. The CDR3 protein is CASSAGGSNQPQHF. The CDR3 DNA is TGTGCCAGCAGTGCGGGGGGGAGCAATCAGCCCCAGCATTTT.

The chain recombines TRBV4-3 with TRBJ1-2; TRBD1 agrees at 9 bases. The germline CDR1 and CDR2 sequences are LGHNA and YSLEER. CDR3 length equals 14 residues. V was clipped by 5 bases and J by 6 bases; unmatched bases: 7. The CDR3 region is CASSYTTGGNGYTF. The CDR3 nucleotides are TGCGCCAGCAGCTACACGACAGGGGGTAATGGCTACACCTTC.

The chain couples TRBV3-1 (or the pseudogene TRBV3-2) to TRBJ1-2; D uncertain. Germline-derived CDR1 and CDR2 are LGHDT and YNNKEL (reference sequence). This CDR3 region has 13 residues. The V end lost 2 bases, the J end lost 7 bases, and 11 bases lay between the germline ends. The CDR3 protein is CASSQLFEGGYTF. Here the CDR3 DNA reads TGTGCCAGCAGCCAATTATTCGAGGGTGGCTACACCTTC.

The chain links TRBV5-1 to TRBJ2-3; 11 bases match TRBD2. This CDR3 spans 20 amino acids. The trim removed 0 bases at V and 3 bases at J, leaving 15 bases unmatched. The germline gives CDR1 SGHRS, CDR2 YFSETQ. CDR3 sequence: CASSLAPGLAAVPGTDTQYF. The CDR3 nucleotides are TGCGCCAGCAGCTTGGCTCCGGGACTAGCGGCAGTACCTGGGACAGATACGCAGTATTTT.

The chain uses TRBV5-5 and TRBJ1-5; D might be TRBD1 (6 bases). V dropped 2 bases and J dropped 1 base, with 10 bases sitting between them. CDR1 and CDR2 (germline): SGHKS, YYEKEE (reference sequence). The CDR3 loop spans 15 amino acids. CDR3 DNA: TGTGCCAGCAGCTTCGACGACAGGAGCAATCAGCCCCAGCATTTT. Translation gives CASSFDDRSNQPQHF.

The chain is built from TRBV7-2 and TRBJ1-6; D ambiguous. The germline CDR1 and CDR2 sequences are SGHTA and FQGNSA. Trimming took 4 bases from V and 14 from J, leaving 9 bases between them. This CDR3 is built from 11 residues. The CDR3 spells CASSSPGTLHF. CDR3 DNA sequence: TGTGCCAGCAGCTCCCCCGGCACCCTCCACTTT.

The chain recombines TRBV4-3 with TRBJ2-7; D is perhaps TRBD1 (6 bases). Germline assignment: CDR1 LGHNA and CDR2 YSLEER. V shed 0 bases and J shed 1 base, with 10 bases lying between them. The CDR3 is 15 amino acids. CDR3 protein: CASSQDWQGSYEQYF. The CDR3 region has the DNA TGCGCCAGCAGCCAAGATTGGCAGGGGTCCTACGAGCAGTACTTC.

The gene calls are TRBV24-1 and TRBJ2-3; D is uncertain. The germline V gene has CDR1 KGHDR and CDR2 SFDVKD. V was clipped by 4 bases and J by 3 bases, with 7 bases between them. CDR3 size: 13 residues. The CDR3 region is CATSEPGTDTQYF. The CDR3 DNA is TGTGCCACCAGTGAGCCCGGTACAGATACGCAGTATTTT.

V gene TRBV13 combines with J gene TRBJ1-1; D is unresolved. In germline, CDR1 is PRHDT, CDR2 FYEKMQ (reference sequence). V lost 5 bases to trimming and J lost 1 base, with 5 bases between them. CDR3 length: 12 amino acids. CDR3 sequence: CASSLRNTEAFF. CDR3 nucleotides: TGTGCCAGCAGCCTCCGGAACACTGAAGCTTTCTTT.